The next 14 T cell receptor beta chains were all read from a single sample in a study of T cell responses to AZD1222 COVID-19 vaccine. The table came from immunoSEQ multiplex PCR; TCRdb's copy has only in-frame clones and leaves some out. The sample has 100,000 to 150,000 clones, roughly 89% seen once. Specimen: peripheral blood, collected on day 0 of MenACWY control vaccination. These receptors came from an adult in good health.

Only a few counts were recorded for this clone. V and J are TRBV3-1 (or the pseudogene TRBV3-2) and TRBJ1-4; D ambiguous. CDR1 LGHDT and CDR2 YNNKEL come from the germline V gene (reference sequence). Trimming left V 3 bases short and J 11 bases short, with 13 bases between. CDR3 length: 13 residues. The CDR3 nucleotides are TGTGCCAGCAGCCAGGCTCAGAGAAGTAAACTGTTTTTT. Amino acids: CASSQAQRSKLFF.

This clone was observed a single time. J is TRBJ1-5 and V is TRBV28, with 7 positions matching TRBD1. Trimming cost V 1 base and J 11 bases; bases outside gene matches: 11. Germline CDR1 and CDR2: MDHEN and SYDVKM. This CDR3 spans 15 amino acids. CDR3 nucleotide sequence: TGTGCCAGCAGTTTATCGTCCGGTGGAGACAGGGCCCAGCATTTT. Translating it yields CASSLSSGGDRAQHF.

The chain employs TRBV7-2 and TRBJ2-7, with a tentative D call TRBD2 (5 bases). The CDR3 consists of 15 residues. The V end lost 4 bases, the J end lost 2 bases, and 15 bases lay between the germline ends. Germline V CDR1 and CDR2: SGHTA, FQGNSA. The CDR3 DNA sequence: TGTGCCAGCAGCTCCCAGCCCCCGGGGACCTACGAGCAGTACTTC. Protein sequence: CASSSQPPGTYEQYF.

This chain joins TRBV12-3 or TRBV12-4 and TRBJ1-6; D not certain. The CDR3 extends over 13 amino acids. V was pared by 1 base and J by 9 bases, with 7 bases between. The CDR3 sequence: CASSLGGISPLHF. Written as DNA, the CDR3 is TGTGCCAGCAGTTTAGGAGGGATTTCACCCCTCCACTTT.

The gene calls are TRBV6-5 and TRBJ1-2; D gene ambiguous. The CDR3 is 12 residues long. The V gene's germline CDR1 is MNHEY and CDR2 SVGAGI. The V and J ends lost 9 bases and 6 bases respectively, with 14 bases between them. The CDR3, as DNA: TGTGCCAGTTCCCCGGGGTACGATGGCTACACCTTC. It yields the protein CASSPGYDGYTF.

V usage is TRBV11-3 and J usage is TRBJ2-4; 7 positions match TRBD2. V gave up 3 bases and J gave up 6 bases; unmatched junction bases: 5. This CDR3 spans 14 amino acids. Germline V lookup: CDR1 SGHNT, CDR2 YENEEA. The CDR3 spells CASSFKGGPNIQYF. CDR3 in DNA: TGTGCCAGCAGCTTTAAGGGAGGGCCAAACATTCAGTACTTC.

The chain employs TRBV7-2 and TRBJ2-7, with 10 positions matching TRBD1. CDR3 length: 15 amino acids. The germline gives CDR1 SGHTA, CDR2 FQGNSA. Germline trimming cut 3 bases from V and 2 bases from J; bases unmatched to any gene: 4. The CDR3 protein is CASSFSGTGAYEQYF. The CDR3 DNA sequence: TGTGCCAGCAGCTTTTCCGGGACAGGGGCCTACGAGCAGTACTTC. The full variable domain, in which reference TRBV7-2 and TRBJ2-7 provide the parts outside the CDR3, is GAGVSQSPSNKVTEKGKDVELRCDPISGHTALYWYRQSLGQGLEFLIYFQGNSAPDKSGLPSDRFSAERTGGSVSTLTIQRTQQEDSAVYLCASSFSGTGAYEQYFGPGTRLTVT.

The gene calls are TRBV6-1 and TRBJ2-1; D is ambiguous. The V gene lost 2 bases and the J gene lost 7 bases, with 15 bases spanning the gap. Germline-derived CDR1 and CDR2 are MNHNS and SASEGT. The CDR3 is made up of 15 amino acids. The CDR3 coding sequence is TGTGCCAGCAGTGAATCAAGGCTCCAGTTAAATGAGCAGTTCTTC. Its protein product is CASSESRLQLNEQFF.

The rearrangement links TRBV27 to TRBJ1-1; D possibly corresponds to TRBD1 (6 bases). The CDR3 has 13 amino acids. Germline CDR1 MNHEY, CDR2 SMNVEV (reference sequence). V was clipped by 2 bases and J by 11 bases, with 15 bases between them. CDR3 sequence reads: CASSLTPGAIAFF. The CDR3 nucleotides read TGTGCCAGCAGTTTAACACCAGGGGCGATTGCTTTCTTT.

This rearrangement joins TRBV6-5 to TRBJ1-2; 7 nucleotides line up with TRBD1. Unmatched junction bases numbered 8, after V lost 7 bases and J lost 3 bases. Germline CDR1 MNHEY, CDR2 SVGAGI. This CDR3 comprises 14 residues. The CDR3 region is CASTQDRTYYGYTF. The CDR3 DNA reads as TGTGCCAGCACTCAGGACAGGACCTACTATGGCTACACCTTC.

The chain combines TRBV19 with TRBJ1-5; D not resolved. Germline CDR1 LNHDA, CDR2 SQIVND (reference sequence). Trimming pared 5 bases from V and 3 bases from J, leaving 17 bases between. This CDR3 comprises 16 residues. The CDR3 reads CASSVSVGRDNQPQHF. The CDR3 nucleotides are TGTGCCAGTAGTGTCTCGGTAGGGAGGGACAATCAGCCCCAGCATTTT.

This rearrangement joins TRBV11-3 to TRBJ2-2; tentatively, D is TRBD1 or TRBD2 (5 bases each). CDR3 size: 12 residues. Trimming shortened V by 11 bases and J by 3 bases, and 10 bases separated the two germline ends. Germline CDR1 is SGHNT and CDR2 is YENEEA. The CDR3 DNA follows: TGTGCCGTCAGGGAGTACACCGGGGAGCTGTTTTTT. Protein product: CAVREYTGELFF.

The gene calls are TRBV9 and TRBJ1-2; TRBD1 aligns across 9 bases. CDR1 and CDR2 from the germline V gene are SGDLS and YYNGEE. The CDR3 has 15 residues. V dropped 3 bases and J dropped 4; count of bases not matched to a gene: 7. CDR3 protein: CASSERQGDPYGYTF. Here the CDR3 DNA reads TGTGCCAGCAGCGAGAGACAGGGGGACCCCTATGGCTACACCTTC.

CDR3 DNA sequence: TGTGCCAGCAGCTTTGGACAGGGTAGGGATGAAAAACTGTTTTTT. Protein: CASSFGQGRDEKLFF. This chain joins TRBV7-9 and TRBJ1-4; 8 bases align to TRBD1. With 3 bases clipped from V and 6 bases from J, the junction kept 6 bases outside the gene matches. This CDR3 contains 15 residues. Germline V gene sequence: CDR1 SEHNR, CDR2 FQNEAQ (reference sequence).